The present entry profiles one T cell receptor beta chain with its context. The data stem from a study of blood T cell repertoires in COVID-19. As for the study in general: Some COVID-19 samples were acute and others convalescent; all came from the United States, Italy and Spain. Sources were T cells, B-cell-depleted T cells, or PBMCs; the material itself was cDNA or gDNA.

Methods used by the authors: By means of reference gene primer amplification, nucleated cell counts were estimated. TCRdb's table, derived via immunoSEQ multiplex PCR, lists solely in-frame clones and lacks some. The DNA gave D and trimming, while V, J and clone size come from that table. The data hold over 250,000 clones, with about 88% observed a single time. The clonotype comes from a man aged 60-69 years who had recovered from COVID-19. Sequencing was performed on peripheral blood.

CDR3 region: CTSSRAPAGYTF. The CDR3 DNA is TGCACCAGCAGCCGGGCCCCTGCGGGCTACACCTTC. The chain is built from TRBV1 and TRBJ1-2; TRBD1 is taken as the D call from the table, unchecked against the DNA. TRBV1 represents a pseudogene. This CDR3 region has 12 residues.